A selection of T cell receptor beta chains follows, all from one sample in a study of early T cells in non-severe SARS-CoV-2 infection. TCRdb processed the 5' RACE reads anew with MiXCR; each CDR3 protein has one entry. The repertoire holds more than 20,000 distinct CDR3 sequences, with about 4% as singletons. Sequencing was performed on whole blood. The source of these receptors is an adult who was a healthcare worker with PCR-confirmed SARS-CoV-2 infection or an uninfected control (not recorded which). Each CDR3 is given without its conserved first and last residue.

TRBV4-1,TRBJ2-2,ASSQDGGQSDTGELF
TRBV15,TRBJ2-2,ATSGGTGDTGELF
TRBV30,TRBJ1-5,AWSAGSNQPQH
TRBV5-1,TRBJ2-2,ASNPHQAGTGELF
TRBV5-1,TRBJ1-5,ASSPGGSNQPQH
TRBV3-1,TRBJ2-1,ASSQNRHNEQF
TRBV20-1,TRBJ2-7,SASSADRAFDEQY
TRBV28,TRBJ1-2,ASRGSLANYGYT
TRBV5-4,TRBJ2-1,ASSLKRANYNEQF
TRBV29-1,TRBJ2-7,SGVDRAGHEQY
TRBV5-1,TRBJ2-7,ASSPSLTGEQY
TRBV9,TRBJ2-2,ASSVEDRGTYTGELF
TRBV28,TRBJ1-5,ASSSLDSSYSNQPQH
TRBV27,TRBJ2-3,ASRGSGSYTQY
TRBV29-1,TRBJ2-1,SVEGGPASKHSLNEQF
TRBV5-1,TRBJ2-1,ASRGLGSSYNEQF
TRBV20-1,TRBJ2-1,SARNARTSSSF
TRBV29-1,TRBJ2-1,SVRGLAGGYGEQF
TRBV7-3,TRBJ2-3,ASSLGPSGRGSDTQY
TRBV9,TRBJ1-3,ASSLTVAGNTIY
TRBV4-1,TRBJ1-6,ASSQDPGGPQSPLH
TRBV2,TRBJ2-7,ASTGGMSYEQY
TRBV19,TRBJ1-2,ASAFSGGGYT
TRBV24-1,TRBJ2-7,ATSLGTSGPRGNEQY
TRBV28,TRBJ2-5,ASSSRTVTGETQY
TRBV2,TRBJ2-1,AWPRRGAYNEQF
TRBV19,TRBJ1-6,ASSITANSPLH
TRBV7-9,TRBJ2-1,ASSLAWASPSGNNEQF
TRBV7-9,TRBJ2-1,ASSPPPGLAEFYNEQF
TRBV5-1,TRBJ2-7,ASSFGLAGFMQY
TRBV9,TRBJ1-5,ASSVSGSLNQPQH
TRBV7-9,TRBJ1-2,ASSLWTGRHGYT
TRBV29-1,TRBJ2-3,SVDRGRGTTDTQY
TRBV24-1,TRBJ2-1,ATGTGLAGNEQF
TRBV24-1,TRBJ2-1,ATSDPNVRLAGGISYNEQF
TRBV2,TRBJ1-5,ASSERQGNQPQH
TRBV18,TRBJ2-1,ASSPPEWGNEQF
TRBV19,TRBJ2-6,ASSPPGSGANVLT
TRBV6-6,TRBJ2-5,ASSYLMTGDETQY
TRBV6-6,TRBJ1-1,ASRKTGYPTEVF
TRBV30,TRBJ2-7,AWSIRADEQY
TRBV7-2,TRBJ2-1,ASSLGLASNEQF
TRBV7-2,TRBJ2-5,ASSSRLPQETQY
TRBV7-9,TRBJ1-1,ASSPPPGQVEAF
TRBV7-9,TRBJ2-6,ASRTGTDGLSGANVLT
TRBV28,TRBJ2-5,ATGGAGETQY
TRBV20-1,TRBJ2-1,SARVLPGQFYNEQF
TRBV18,TRBJ2-3,ASSWTDSKTDTQY
TRBV28,TRBJ2-6,ASSSGPGANVLT
TRBV4-2,TRBJ2-3,ASSQSLGGTDTQY
TRBV7-2,TRBJ1-3,ASSLQGYSGNTIY
TRBV20-1,TRBJ2-5,SAGDRTETQY
TRBV20-1,TRBJ1-4,SARVGDYKLF
TRBV27,TRBJ2-5,ASSFGRGRVEKTQY
TRBV29-1,TRBJ1-1,SVLGGGTEAF
TRBV7-6,TRBJ2-3,ASSLDGTSSGTDTQY
TRBV11-2,TRBJ2-1,ASSLEGSEQF
TRBV29-1,TRBJ1-5,SVVGDYNQPQH
TRBV3-1,TRBJ2-7,ASSQKVRAQSVSYEQY
TRBV12-3/TRBV12-4,TRBJ2-3,ASSWSGGTSTDTQY